This note documents a single T cell receptor beta chain sequence. Its antigen is unknown. The input lacks base qualities; no much larger clone sits a single base away. The entry originates in a study of cytomegalovirus exposure and HLA in healthy donors (dated by TCRdb to about 2017). With respect to the entire study: An earlier analysis of 587 of the donors reported under 300 Gb of sequence data and 95 million to 120 million unique TCR beta sequences obtained from about 200 million T cells. In the later analysis, no new phenotypic data were used to find candidate immune exposures; instead, reliance was placed on TCR beta sequences and their occurrence across donors. The T cell repertoires of under 700 subjects were profiled by immunosequencing and related to cytomegalovirus serostatus. Roughly 5 DR-DQ haplotypes were handled as single units for association and clustering because linkage in the cohort was strong. Every repertoire in the discovery cohort had been generated on one and the same sequencing platform. Donor age, sex, ethnicity and CMV serostatus were collected together with the repertoire data. Of the 350 to 400 genotyped donors, roughly 85% fell in the genetic ancestry cluster associated with self-reported Caucasian donors. The aim of the study was to test whether cataloging public T cell receptors could identify signatures of past pathogen exposure. High-throughput TCR immunosequencing, statistical association of individual TCRs with disease status, and machine learning were combined to predict cytomegalovirus infection status. HLA typing covered class I and class II loci at four-digit resolution. An earlier analysis of roughly 580 of the donors used high-throughput TCR beta sequencing to judge whether each TCR beta V gene segment behaved as functional or pseudogenic. A later analysis re-examined previously published TCR beta repertoires from more than 600 donors and added high-resolution HLA genotyping to investigate patterns of TCR occurrence. A separate validation cohort of over 95 different subjects was used in addition to the 666-subject first cohort. An early release covering more than 500 HLA-typed donors comprised approximately 300 gigabases of sequencing data and some 79 million unique TCR sequences. The number of typed donors differed by locus: roughly 620-630 for A, B, C, DRB1 and DQB1; 522 for DQA1; some 590 for DPA1; and about 450 for DPB1. A later genetic analysis took genome-wide SNP genotypes for 398 of the 666 donors and used that subset as a discovery cohort. Among some 410 genotyped donors of the cohort, an average of approximately 240,000 unique TCR beta nucleotide sequences was sequenced per donor, of which roughly 18% were non-productive. Findings and caveats that apply to the study as a whole: Specific HLA alleles were associated with 15,000 to 20,000 TCR beta sequences at a false discovery rate of 0.05 in a later analysis. A later genetic analysis associated a missense DCLRE1C variant with V-gene and J-gene trimming of TCR beta chains, and an independent cohort replicated the association. The authors suggested that the approach could potentially be generalized to other disease states and immunological phenotypes. A total of fewer than 200 TCR beta chains were listed by the study as associated with cytomegalovirus. A later analysis reported that several top co-occurrence clusters appeared linked to parvovirus B19, influenza, CMV and Epstein-Barr virus. Because counts were too low, around 18 rarely observed V segments, including chromosome 9 orphons, were left out of the earlier analysis of approximately 500 of the donors. When HLA alleles, especially DR and DQ, strongly co-occurred, attributing TCR associations to individual alleles was difficult. The only immune exposure information available for the cohort was CMV serostatus. According to a later analysis, most CMV-associated TCR beta chains appeared to be HLA-restricted, and the HLA associations seemed to be driven largely by CMV exposure. A cluster of highly shared sequence variants was judged likely to be a technical artifact of the sequencing pipeline. A further reported finding was that TCR beta sequences accurately predicted the HLA-A and HLA-B alleles for most subjects in the first cohort. Most TCR sequences were observed very rarely across donors, whereas some public TCRs were present in many individuals. The 87-base-pair reads could not distinguish some IMGT-functional V segments, including TRBV6-2 and TRBV6-3, so those segments were excluded. In both the original and validation cohorts, the classifier was reported to diagnose cytomegalovirus status with high specificity and sensitivity. Only TCR beta chains were sequenced in this cohort, and the absence of alpha or paired-chain data limited detectable features. Correlated functional status among segregating V segments might reflect linkage disequilibrium, but an unknown experimental factor could not be ruled out. In a later analysis, TCR association rates were found to vary across HLA loci, with the most associated TCRs seen for DRB1 alleles and the fewest for HLA-C alleles. Three of the identified cytomegalovirus-associated TCR beta chains were confirmed in vitro to be specific for cytomegalovirus antigens. In an earlier analysis of around 600 of the donors, most TCR beta V segments appeared in productive rearrangements about 87% or about 30% of the time, broadly matching IMGT annotations. In a later analysis, HLA-associated TCR beta chains showed more clonal expansion and lower generation probabilities than non-associated chains that were equally common. A later genetic analysis reported fewer N-insertions in productive TCRs among donors in an Asian-associated ancestry cluster than the approximately 700-donor mean. Sequencing depth was assumed to be roughly uniform across donors in the presence/absence analyses, though that assumption may not hold. Because HLA typing was unavailable for some donors at each locus, only the typed subset was used in association tests.

The CDR1 and CDR2 encoded by the germline V gene are ENHRY and SYGVKD. Unmatched junction bases come to 10, with V trimmed by 7 bases and J by 1 base. From the cysteine through the phenylalanine, the CDR3 covers 16 amino acids. CDR3 DNA only is kept here, 48 bases in frame from base 1. Library generation was performed with the immunoSEQ multiplex PCR assay. For the multiplex PCR, a mixture combining 60 forward primers for TCR Vbeta segments and 13 reverse primers for TCR Jbeta segments was used. A multiplex PCR assay on genomic DNA amplified the CDR3 region of rearranged TCR beta genes. The Illumina HiSeq System was used to sequence the amplified TCR beta libraries as 87-base-pair reads. Turning to the authors' computational methods: In a later analysis, tens of millions of unique TCR beta chains were counted across the roughly 610 repertoires, and around 10 million of these chains were shared by at least two donors. To remove PCR and sequencing errors, raw reads were error-corrected and collapsed into unique sequences using a nearest-neighbor algorithm that merged closely related sequences. Alignment of CDR3 sequences to IMGT reference sequences was used to assign V, D and J gene segments. Each retained sequence needed at least a six-nucleotide match to both a V gene segment and a J gene segment. Rearrangements were called productive when the CDR3 lacked stop codons and stayed in frame with V and J; all others were non-productive. Following IMGT convention, CDR3 was defined as the stretch from the second conserved V-encoded cysteine up to the conserved J-encoded phenylalanine. In an earlier analysis of more than 550 of the donors, sequences lacking an unambiguous match to a single V gene segment were excluded. An earlier analysis of just under 600 of the donors called V segments functional above 56.7% productive rearrangements and segregating when the between-donor standard deviation exceeded 5%. To diagnose cytomegalovirus status from the catalog of TCR beta chain sequences, a statistical classification framework was built. In a later analysis, TCR nucleotide sequences were compared against IMGT/GENE-DB human TR gene sequences so that V and J genes could be assigned. The TCRdist pipeline was used in a later analysis to assign CDR3 sequences and most-parsimonious VDJ recombination scenarios. In a later analysis, each TCR beta chain was defined by its CDR3 amino acid sequence together with its V-gene family, and reads lacking a unique V-gene family were excluded. To address suspected cross-contamination and a sequencing artifact, a later analysis removed around 590 highly shared, low-generation-probability nucleotide sequences. In a later analysis, a clonal expansion index for each public chain was calculated from normalized within-repertoire ranks of inferred template counts. In a later analysis, generation probabilities were computed using a VDJ recombination model fitted to out-of-frame rearrangements, and the results were checked against IGoR. A later analysis scored TCR-TCR, TCR-HLA and TCR-CMV co-occurrence with hypergeometric tests, applying a repertoire-size bias correction to TCR pairs. To estimate false discovery rates, a later analysis permuted the HLA or CMV assignments 20 times. In a later analysis, co-occurring TCRs were grouped using DBSCAN, with TCRdist sequence similarity added in when clustering inside HLA-allele-positive subsets. Repertoires with fewer than 30,000 or more than 120,000 public chains, plus five repertoires with anomalous nucleotide sharing, were excluded from co-occurrence clustering. This immuneACCESS table, as held by TCRdb, lists in-frame sequences with V and J called but not all clones. Of the missing ones, under half trace to an unresolved V gene in checked studies; the others have no known cause. V and J calls and clone size follow that table, whereas D and trimming were derived from the DNA. A total of tens of thousands of clones appear in this sample, more than 75% of them only once. In total, the top ten clones hold 9% to 14% of the sample.

The cohort consisted of fewer than 700 healthy bone marrow donors. At the time of sampling, all cohort members were nominally healthy, though unrecorded immune exposures were likely present. The donor was CMV seropositive and was included in the group of 300 or so seropositive cohort members. A peripheral blood sample was provided by each donor, and peripheral blood mononuclear cells were used for TCR beta sequencing. The Qiagen DNeasy Blood Extraction Kit was used to extract genomic DNA from the blood cell samples. This TCR derives from a male donor in good health and CMV-seropositive. Rearrangement joined TRBV10-3 to TRBJ2-3; 8 junctional bases match TRBD1. The sample consisted of PBMCs. The CDR3 corresponds to CAINIGQGYGTDTQYF. The nucleotides are TGTGCCATCAATATTGGACAGGGCTACGGCACAGATACGCAGTATTTT.